This T cell receptor beta chain was observed in a study of OX40 agonist ivuxolimab in advanced cancers. Trimming took 6 bases from V and 1 from J; bases not matched to a gene: 7. Germline-derived CDR1 and CDR2 are MDHEN and SYDVKM. CDR3 size: 16 residues. If patients had autoimmune disease history or systemic immunosuppression, they were excluded. Sequencing was performed with immunoSEQ multiplex PCR; in TCRdb, only in-frame clones are kept and a portion is missing. The data show under 85,000 clones, with approximately 94% seen just once and approximately 4.8% held by the top ten. The source is an adult with an advanced solid tumor such as melanoma, head and neck, liver or kidney cancer. The sequences come from CD4+ or CD8+ T cells sorted from blood, collected in a trial of the OX40 agonist ivuxolimab. The chain is built from TRBV28 and TRBJ1-4; 8 positions agree with TRBD1. The CDR3 sequence: CASSSGGAGTNEKLFF. The CDR3 DNA reads as TGTGCCAGCAGCTCAGGGGGCGCGGGAACTAATGAAAAACTGTTTTTT.